A selection of T cell receptor beta chains follows, all from one sample in a study of cytotoxic CD8 clonotypes in ibrutinib-treated CLL. Libraries were prepared by immunoSEQ multiplex PCR; TCRdb keeps only in-frame clonotypes and omits some of them. This sample has some 130,000 clones, with roughly 85% found just once. Specimen: PBMCs, collected after 24 months of ibrutinib treatment. These receptors all come from a human donor with chronic lymphocytic leukemia. Both conserved end residues are part of each CDR3. The D gene is left open where the match is weak. For some rows the clone size is stated as once, few or many, or as a class when expanded; others skip it.

>TRBV9|TRBJ2-7|NA|NA
CASSVAVASGEQYF
TGTGCCAGCAGCGTAGCGGTGGCTTCGGGCGAGCAGTACTTC
>TRBV6-4|TRBJ1-1|NA|many
CASSDSTNAEAFF
TGTGCCAGCAGTGACTCGACCAATGCTGAAGCTTTCTTT
>TRBV7-9|TRBJ1-2|NA|few
CASSRRGGHGYTF
TGTGCCAGCAGCAGAAGGGGCGGGCATGGCTACACCTTC
>TRBV2|TRBJ1-4|NA|NA
CASRSTGATNEKLFF
TGTGCCAGCAGATCCACGGGGGCCACTAATGAAAAACTGTTTTTT
>TRBV27|TRBJ1-2|NA|NA
CASSSQGENYGYTF
TGTGCCAGCAGTTCTCAAGGGGAAAACTATGGCTACACCTTC
>TRBV27|TRBJ1-3|NA|NA
CASSLGGPGNTIYF
TGTGCCAGCAGTTTAGGAGGTCCTGGAAACACCATATATTTT
>TRBV5-1|TRBJ1-5|NA|NA
CASSPGALSSNQPQHF
TGCGCCAGCAGCCCTGGCGCGTTGTCGAGCAATCAGCCCCAGCATTTT
>TRBV7-2|TRBJ1-1|NA|NA
CASSSWGRRGNTEAFF
TGTGCCAGCAGCTCCTGGGGGAGGCGCGGAAACACTGAAGCTTTCTTT
>TRBV9|TRBJ1-3|NA|NA
CASSSGSGNTIYF
TGTGCCAGCAGCTCTGGTTCTGGAAACACCATATATTTT
>TRBV2|TRBJ1-3|NA|once
CASSGRGRGNTIYF
TGTGCCAGCAGTGGGAGGGGGAGAGGGAACACCATATATTTT
>TRBV13|TRBJ2-1|TRBD2|NA
CASSSLAGGSYNEQFF
TGTGCCAGCAGCTCATTAGCGGGAGGCTCCTACAATGAGCAGTTCTTC
>TRBV10-3|TRBJ2-1|NA|NA
CASLSGSYNEQFF
TGTGCCAGCCTGTCGGGGAGCTACAATGAGCAGTTCTTC
>TRBV9|TRBJ2-7|NA|NA
CASSVGSGGEQYF
TGTGCCAGCAGCGTGGGGAGCGGAGGTGAGCAGTACTTC
>TRBV5-1|TRBJ2-3|TRBD2|NA
CASSLGDYYTDTQYF
TGCGCCAGCAGCTTGGGGGACTACTACACAGATACGCAGTATTTT
>TRBV7-9|TRBJ2-7|NA|NA
CASNPIVQYF
TGTGCCAGCAATCCTATTGTGCAGTACTTC
>TRBV9|TRBJ2-7|NA|NA
CARAPALRESGSYEQYF
TGTGCTAGAGCGCCGGCCCTACGGGAGTCGGGATCCTACGAGCAGTACTTC
>TRBV6-8|TRBJ2-6|NA|NA
CASSYPPGRGSGANVLTF
TGTGCCAGCAGTTACCCCCCGGGGCGAGGTTCCGGGGCCAACGTCCTGACTTTC
>TRBV6-5|TRBJ1-2|NA|NA
CASRPGRVAGYGYTF
TGTGCCAGCAGGCCAGGCAGGGTCGCGGGCTATGGCTACACCTTC
>TRBV2|TRBJ1-4|NA|NA
CASSPTRGGSGATNEKLFF
TGTGCCAGCAGCCCAACACGGGGAGGTTCTGGGGCCACTAATGAAAAACTGTTTTTT
>TRBV18|TRBJ2-1|TRBD1|NA
CASSPLPRGQYNEQFF
TGTGCCAGCTCACCACTCCCCAGGGGGCAATACAATGAGCAGTTCTTC
>TRBV7-9|TRBJ2-7|NA|NA
CASSIYEQYF
TGTGCCAGCAGCATCTACGAGCAGTACTTC
>TRBV18|TRBJ1-4|NA|NA
CASSPFSEKLFF
TGTGCCAGCTCACCGTTTAGTGAAAAACTGTTTTTT
>TRBV6-5|TRBJ1-1|NA|NA
CASSYGDKSMSEAFF
TGTGCCAGCAGTTACGGGGACAAAAGCATGTCTGAAGCTTTCTTT
>TRBV4-1|TRBJ2-1|NA|NA
CASSQEWGSYNEQFF
TGCGCCAGCAGCCAAGAATGGGGATCCTACAATGAGCAGTTCTTC
>TRBV7-9|TRBJ2-1|TRBD2|NA
CASSPVGLAGNNEQFF
TGTGCCAGCAGCCCGGTCGGGCTAGCGGGAAACAATGAGCAGTTCTTC
>TRBV7-2|TRBJ1-3|NA|NA
CASSQHSSPVNTIYF
TGTGCCAGCAGCCAACACTCTTCTCCCGTAAACACCATATATTTT
>TRBV6-5|TRBJ1-5|TRBD1|NA
CASTGGIDQPQHF
TGTGCCAGCACAGGGGGCATAGATCAGCCCCAGCATTTT
>TRBV9|TRBJ2-3|NA|NA
CASSVARVVRTDTQYF
TGTGCCAGCAGCGTAGCAAGGGTGGTGCGCACAGATACGCAGTATTTT
>TRBV7-2|TRBJ2-1|TRBD2|NA
CASSTPRSSGSTSYNEQFF
TGTGCCAGCAGCACACCTAGATCTAGCGGAAGTACCTCCTACAATGAGCAGTTCTTC
>TRBV28|TRBJ2-5|NA|NA
CASSPPHRVGETQYF
TGTGCCAGCAGTCCACCTCACAGGGTCGGAGAGACCCAGTACTTC
>TRBV18|TRBJ1-1|TRBD1|NA
CASSPGTANTEAFF
TGTGCCAGCTCACCCGGGACAGCGAACACTGAAGCTTTCTTT
>TRBV7-2|TRBJ2-1|NA|NA
CASSLGSYNEQFF
TGTGCCAGCAGCTTAGGCAGCTACAATGAGCAGTTCTTC
>TRBV28|TRBJ2-3|NA|NA
CASSSPGGRDTQYF
TGTGCCAGCAGTTCCCCTGGAGGGCGAGATACGCAGTATTTT
>TRBV28|TRBJ2-3|TRBD2|NA
CASSLLGGVIDTQYF
TGTGCCAGCAGTTTATTGGGGGGGGTGATAGATACGCAGTATTTT
>TRBV2|TRBJ1-3|NA|NA
CASSSQGGGNTIYF
TGTGCCAGCTCGTCGCAGGGCGGTGGAAACACCATATATTTT
>TRBV28|TRBJ1-5|TRBD1|NA
CASSLTGGASQPQHF
TGTGCCAGCAGCCTAACAGGGGGCGCGAGTCAGCCCCAGCATTTT
>TRBV10-3|TRBJ2-3|NA|few
CAIKAGRDTDTQYF
TGTGCCATTAAAGCAGGCAGGGACACAGATACGCAGTATTTT
>TRBV15|TRBJ1-5|NA|once
CATSRGIQGVGNQPQHF
TGTGCCACCAGCAGAGGGATTCAGGGCGTGGGAAATCAGCCCCAGCATTTT
>TRBV7-2|TRBJ2-5|NA|NA
CASAKRESSETQYF
TGTGCCAGCGCGAAGAGAGAGTCTTCAGAGACCCAGTACTTC
>TRBV19|TRBJ2-7|NA|NA
CASSSLSYEQYF
TGTGCCAGTAGTTCTCTCTCCTACGAGCAGTACTTC
>TRBV28|TRBJ1-1|TRBD1|NA
CASSYGDREYTEAFF
TGTGCCAGCAGTTACGGGGACAGGGAATACACTGAAGCTTTCTTT
>TRBV4-3|TRBJ2-6|NA|NA
CASSQEGNSGANVLTF
TGCGCCAGCAGCCAGGAGGGAAACTCTGGGGCCAACGTCCTGACTTTC
>TRBV4-3|TRBJ1-2|NA|NA
CASSQVPPEGGYTF
TGCGCCAGCAGCCAAGTTCCGCCCGAGGGTGGCTACACCTTC
>TRBV7-2|TRBJ2-3|TRBD2|NA
CASSPGLAGSADTQYF
TGTGCCAGCAGCCCAGGACTAGCGGGATCGGCCGATACGCAGTATTTT
>TRBV11-2|TRBJ1-2|TRBD1|NA
CASSPGTDFNYGYTF
TGTGCCAGCAGCCCCGGGACAGATTTTAACTATGGCTACACCTTC
>TRBV11-3|TRBJ2-2|TRBD1|NA
CASSLGLGTGRVTGELFF
TGTGCCAGCAGCTTGGGACTCGGGACAGGGAGAGTAACCGGGGAGCTGTTTTTT
>TRBV29-1|TRBJ2-5|NA|NA
CSVDITYGGTQETQYF
TGCAGCGTCGATATTACCTACGGGGGCACCCAAGAGACCCAGTACTTC
>TRBV18|TRBJ1-1|NA|NA
CASSPRGNTEAFF
TGTGCCAGCTCACCGCGGGGAAACACTGAAGCTTTCTTT
>TRBV2|TRBJ2-7|TRBD1|NA
CASSRDRDYEQYF
TGTGCCAGCAGCCGGGACAGGGACTACGAGCAGTACTTC
>TRBV7-9|TRBJ1-1|NA|NA
CASSLEQGRTEAFF
TGTGCCAGCAGCTTAGAACAGGGTCGGACTGAAGCTTTCTTT
>TRBV30|TRBJ2-7|NA|once
CAAGHPYEQYF
TGTGCCGCGGGCCACCCCTACGAGCAGTACTTC
>TRBV6-5|TRBJ1-2|NA|NA
CASSSQGPTNYGYTF
TGTGCCAGCAGTTCCCAGGGACCTACTAACTATGGCTACACCTTC
>TRBV9|TRBJ2-3|TRBD2|few
CASSDLAVSTDTQYF
TGTGCCAGCAGCGACCTAGCGGTGAGCACAGATACGCAGTATTTT
>TRBV7-9|TRBJ1-5|TRBD1|NA
CASSRDRAYNSPQHF
TGTGCCAGCAGTCGCGACAGGGCATACAATTCGCCCCAGCATTTT
>TRBV7-3|TRBJ2-7|NA|once
CASSLTQGPRYEQYF
TGTGCCAGCAGCTTAACCCAGGGGCCCCGCTACGAGCAGTACTTC
>TRBV7-2|TRBJ2-7|TRBD2|NA
CASSRGLAGEGYEQYF
TGTGCCAGCAGCCGGGGACTAGCGGGAGAGGGGTACGAGCAGTACTTC
>TRBV18|TRBJ2-2|NA|NA
CASSLKAPTGELFF
TGTGCCAGCTCTCTAAAGGCCCCCACCGGGGAGCTGTTTTTT
>TRBV30|TRBJ2-7|NA|NA
CAWSVRAEQYF
TGTGCCTGGAGTGTACGGGCCGAGCAGTACTTC
>TRBV6-1|TRBJ1-3|NA|NA
CASSELTGEGNTIYF
TGTGCCAGCAGTGAGCTCACGGGAGAAGGAAACACCATATATTTT
>TRBV2|TRBJ2-2|TRBD1|NA
CASRRQGASTGELFF
TGTGCCAGCAGGAGACAGGGGGCGAGCACCGGGGAGCTGTTTTTT